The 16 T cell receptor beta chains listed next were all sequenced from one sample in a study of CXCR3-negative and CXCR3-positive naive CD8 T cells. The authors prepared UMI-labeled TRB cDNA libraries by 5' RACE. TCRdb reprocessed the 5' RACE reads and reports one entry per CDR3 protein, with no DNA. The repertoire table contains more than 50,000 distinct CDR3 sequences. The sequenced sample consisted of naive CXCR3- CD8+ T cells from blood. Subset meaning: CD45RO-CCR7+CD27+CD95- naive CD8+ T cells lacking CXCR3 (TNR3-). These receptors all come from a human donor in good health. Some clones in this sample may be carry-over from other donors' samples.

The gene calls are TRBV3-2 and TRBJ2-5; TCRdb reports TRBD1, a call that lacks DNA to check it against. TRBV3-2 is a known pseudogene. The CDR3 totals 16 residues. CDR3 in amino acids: CASSPVGVAPQETQYF.

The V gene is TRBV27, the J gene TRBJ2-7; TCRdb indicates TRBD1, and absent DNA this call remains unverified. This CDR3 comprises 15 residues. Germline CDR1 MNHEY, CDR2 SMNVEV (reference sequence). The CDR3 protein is CASSFRTGGPYEQYF.

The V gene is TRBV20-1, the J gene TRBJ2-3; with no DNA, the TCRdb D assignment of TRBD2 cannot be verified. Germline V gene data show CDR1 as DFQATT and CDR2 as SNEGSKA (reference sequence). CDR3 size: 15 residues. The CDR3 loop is CSARELAGVSDTQYF.

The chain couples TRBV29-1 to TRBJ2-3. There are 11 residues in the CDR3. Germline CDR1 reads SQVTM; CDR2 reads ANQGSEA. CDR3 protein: CSVEDTDTQYF.

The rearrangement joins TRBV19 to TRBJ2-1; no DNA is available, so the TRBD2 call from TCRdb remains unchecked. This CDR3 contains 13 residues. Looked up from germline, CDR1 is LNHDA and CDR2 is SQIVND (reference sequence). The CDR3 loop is CASSGLVYNEQFF.

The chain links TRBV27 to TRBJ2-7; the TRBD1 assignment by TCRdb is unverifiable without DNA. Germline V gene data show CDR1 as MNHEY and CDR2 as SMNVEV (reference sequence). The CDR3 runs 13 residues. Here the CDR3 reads CASSFVTGDEQYF.

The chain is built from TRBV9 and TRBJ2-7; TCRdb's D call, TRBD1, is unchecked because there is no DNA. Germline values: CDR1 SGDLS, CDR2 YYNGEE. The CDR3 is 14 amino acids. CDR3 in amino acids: CASSVATGAYEQYF.

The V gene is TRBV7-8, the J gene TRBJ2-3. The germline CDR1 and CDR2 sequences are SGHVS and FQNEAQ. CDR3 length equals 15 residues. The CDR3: CASVSRRVGTDTQYF.

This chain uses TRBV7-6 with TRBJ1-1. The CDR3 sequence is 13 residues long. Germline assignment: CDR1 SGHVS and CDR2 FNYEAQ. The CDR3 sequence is CASSLDRNTEAFF.

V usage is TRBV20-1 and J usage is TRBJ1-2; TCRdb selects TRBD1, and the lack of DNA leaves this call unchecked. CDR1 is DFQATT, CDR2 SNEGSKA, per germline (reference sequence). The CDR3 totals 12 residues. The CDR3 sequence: CSAIDFRGGYTF.

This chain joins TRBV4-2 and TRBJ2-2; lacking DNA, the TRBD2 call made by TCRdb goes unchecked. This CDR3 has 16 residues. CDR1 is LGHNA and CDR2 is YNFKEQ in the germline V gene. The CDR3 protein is CASSHGPPAGTGELFF.

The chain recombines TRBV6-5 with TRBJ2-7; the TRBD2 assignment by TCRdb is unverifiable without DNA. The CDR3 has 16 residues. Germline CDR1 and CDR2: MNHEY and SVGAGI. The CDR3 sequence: CASSREQGTPPYEQYF.

The CDR3 region is CSVEDGRSGQGQSNYGYTF. The chain links TRBV29-1 to TRBJ1-2; lacking DNA, the TRBD1 call made by TCRdb goes unchecked. The CDR3 runs to 19 residues. Germline-derived CDR1 and CDR2 are SQVTM and ANQGSEA.

CDR3: CASSLGTTGTYEQYF. J is TRBJ2-7 and V is TRBV7-2; TCRdb designates TRBD1, a call that cannot be tested without DNA. CDR3 length equals 15 residues. Germline CDR1 SGHTA, CDR2 FQGNSA.

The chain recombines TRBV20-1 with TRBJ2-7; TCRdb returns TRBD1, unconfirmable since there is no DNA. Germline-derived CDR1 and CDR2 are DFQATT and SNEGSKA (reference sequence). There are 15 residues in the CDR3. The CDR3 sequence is CSARVSGGGPYEQYF.

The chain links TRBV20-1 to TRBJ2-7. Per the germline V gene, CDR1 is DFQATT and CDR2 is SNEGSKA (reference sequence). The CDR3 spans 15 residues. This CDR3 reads CSARSGQGDSYEQYF.